These 24 T cell receptor beta chains came from one sample sequenced in a study of beta chain features in type 1 diabetes. Expressed TCRB transcripts were sequenced after all isolated RNA was converted to cDNA. Profiling relied on immunoSEQ multiplex PCR, and the TCRdb table lists in-frame clones only, not all of them. This sample yields some 270,000 clones, of which approximately 8% are seen a single time; more than 1% belongs to the top ten. Sequenced sample: central memory CD4+ T cells from blood. These receptor sequences come from a woman aged 18-29 years in good health.

This clone came up a few times. The rearrangement joins TRBV2 to TRBJ2-1; D is unclear. Trimming pared 4 bases from V and 5 bases from J, leaving 3 bases between. Germline V lookup: CDR1 SNHLY, CDR2 FYNNEI. The CDR3 covers 11 residues. The CDR3 sequence is CASSVNNEQFF. The DNA for the CDR3 is TGTGCCAGCAGTGTTAACAATGAGCAGTTCTTC. The entire variable domain, with the rest obtained from reference TRBV2 and TRBJ2-1, is as follows: EPEVTQTPSHQVTQMGQEVILRCVPISNHLYFYWYRQILGQKVEFLVSFYNNEISEKSEIFDDQFSVERPDGSNFTLKIRSTKLEDSAMYFCASSVNNEQFFGPGTRLTVL.

This clone was seen a few times. This chain connects TRBV7-2 to TRBJ2-5, with a possible D match to TRBD2 (5 bases). Looked up from germline, CDR1 is SGHTA and CDR2 is FQGNSA. The CDR3 contains 14 residues. The V and J ends lost 5 bases and 1 base respectively, with 11 bases between them. DNA for the CDR3: TGTGCCAGCAGCCGCGCAGCGGCCCAAGAGACCCAGTACTTC. This encodes CASSRAAAQETQYF.

This clone was counted ten times or more. The rearrangement joins TRBV7-6 to TRBJ2-5; maybe TRBD1 (5 bases). The germline V and J ends were trimmed by 5 bases and 5 bases, with 9 bases remaining between them. The CDR3 length is 12 residues. Germline V lookup: CDR1 SGHVS, CDR2 FNYEAQ. CDR3 coding DNA: TGTGCCAGCAGCCCAGGGTCGGAGACCCAGTACTTC. Its protein product is CASSPGSETQYF. Filled out from reference TRBV7-6 and TRBJ2-5, the complete variable domain reads GAGVSQSPRYKVTKRGQDVALRCDPISGHVSLYWYRQALGQGPEFLTYFNYEAQQDKSGLPNDRFSAERPEGSISTLTIQRTEQRDSAMYRCASSPGSETQYFGPGTRLLVL.

This sequence joins TRBV4-1 and TRBJ1-5, with 8 nucleotides matching TRBD1. This CDR3 has 19 residues. Trimming at V came to 3 bases and at J to 5 bases, leaving 18 bases not matched to a gene. Germline loops: CDR1 MGHRA, CDR2 YSYEKL. CDR3 bases: TGCGCCAGCAGCCATCCGGTGGGCAGGGGGCGATCCAGGGATCAGCCCCAGCATTTT. Amino acid sequence: CASSHPVGRGRSRDQPQHF.

This clone showed up just a few times. The gene calls are TRBV6-6 and TRBJ2-2, with a weak D call TRBD2 (6 bases). CDR3 length: 14 amino acids. Deletions cut 6 bases from V and 3 bases from J, with 11 bases between. Germline V gene sequence: CDR1 MNHNY, CDR2 SVGAGI (reference sequence). The DNA for the CDR3 is TGTGCCAGCAGCCCGAGCGGGTACACCGGGGAGCTGTTTTTT. Amino acid sequence: CASSPSGYTGELFF.

This clone was seen a few times. This chain joins TRBV18 and TRBJ1-5; 7 bases align to TRBD1. Germline V gives CDR1 KGHSH, CDR2 LQKENI. Unmatched junction bases numbered 3, after V lost 8 bases and J lost 2 bases. The CDR3 extends over 13 amino acids. The CDR3 DNA is TGTGCCAGCGCAGGGGGGGGCAATCAGCCCCAGCATTTT. This encodes CASAGGGNQPQHF. Filled out from reference TRBV18 and TRBJ1-5, the complete variable domain reads NAGVMQNPRHLVRRRGQEARLRCSPMKGHSHVYWYRQLPEEGLKFMVYLQKENIIDESGMPKERFSAEFPKEGPSILRIQQVVRGDSAAYFCASAGGGNQPQHFGDGTRLSIL.

Of note for this clone: One junction end disagrees with the germline gene, perhaps due to a read error. The chain is built from TRBV5-4 and TRBJ2-3, with D unclear. This CDR3 comprises 14 residues. Per germline, CDR1 SGHNT and CDR2 YYREEE (reference sequence). The DNA for the CDR3 is TGCGCCAGCAGCCACGACGGATCAGCAGATACGCAGTATTTT. It translates to CASSHDGSADTQYF. Full variable domain (remainder filled in from reference TRBV5-4 and TRBJ2-3): ETGVTQSPTHLIKTRGQQVTLRCSSQSGHNTVSWYQQALGQGPQFIFQYYREEENGRGNFPPRFSGLQFPNYSSELNVNALELDDSALYLCASSHDGSADTQYFGPGTRLTVL.

This clone was counted only a few times. The J gene is TRBJ1-2, the V gene TRBV12-5; tentatively, D is TRBD1 (6 bases). CDR3 size: 14 residues. The V end lost 6 bases, the J end lost 0 bases, and 11 bases lay between the germline ends. The germline V gene has CDR1 LGHNT and CDR2 FRNRAP. CDR3 coding DNA: TGTGCTAGTGGCCGGGACAATTCTAACTATGGCTACACCTTC. Protein: CASGRDNSNYGYTF.

This clone was detected many times. The J gene is TRBJ1-3, the V gene TRBV2; D is uncertain. V lost 5 bases and J 0 bases, leaving 14 bases between the germline ends. Germline V gene data show CDR1 as SNHLY and CDR2 as FYNNEI. The CDR3 covers 16 residues. The CDR3 sequence is CASSPAGPHSGNTIYF. DNA of the CDR3: TGTGCCAGCAGTCCCGCAGGACCCCACTCTGGAAACACCATATATTTT.

The chain uses TRBV2 and TRBJ1-1; 9 nucleotides align to TRBD1. The length of the CDR3 is 14 residues. Germline V gene data show CDR1 as SNHLY and CDR2 as FYNNEI. V lost 8 bases, J lost 4 bases, and 8 bases stayed unmatched. The CDR3 nucleotides read TGTGCCAGCGTACTGGACAGGGGTGGCACTGAAGCTTTCTTT. Translating it yields CASVLDRGGTEAFF. Looking up the rest from reference TRBV2 and TRBJ1-1 gives the full variable domain: EPEVTQTPSHQVTQMGQEVILRCVPISNHLYFYWYRQILGQKVEFLVSFYNNEISEKSEIFDDQFSVERPDGSNFTLKIRSTKLEDSAMYFCASVLDRGGTEAFFGQGTRLTVV.

The table lists this clone with many counts. The chain is built from TRBV5-1 and TRBJ2-7; 9 bases align to TRBD1. CDR1 SGHRS and CDR2 YFSETQ come from the germline V gene. There are 13 residues in the CDR3. The ends lost 4 bases at V and 5 bases at J; junction bases unmatched: 4. The DNA of the CDR3 is TGCGCCAGCAGCAGGGACAGGGTAGACGAGCAGTACTTC. Protein: CASSRDRVDEQYF.

On this clone itself: It differs at one base from a far larger clone, so likely a read error. This rearrangement joins TRBV6-1 to TRBJ2-6; 8 bases line up with TRBD2. The ends lost 6 bases at V and 2 bases at J; junction bases unmatched: 3. This CDR3 is 15 amino acids long. CDR1 is MNHNS, CDR2 SASEGT, per germline. The CDR3 DNA follows: TGTGCCAGCAGGGCGGGGGGCGCTGGGGCCAACGTCCTGACTTTC. The encoded protein is CASRAGGAGANVLTF.

This clone was picked up a small number of times. The chain links TRBV28 to TRBJ2-6; D might be TRBD2 (6 bases). Germline-derived CDR1 and CDR2 are MDHEN and SYDVKM. This CDR3 spans 13 amino acids. The ends were cut back, 7 bases at V and 3 bases at J, with 7 bases in the middle. The chain's CDR3 is CASTGDGANVLTF. The DNA of the CDR3 is TGTGCCAGCACGGGGGATGGGGCCAACGTCCTGACTTTC.

This clone came up many times. This sequence joins TRBV21-1 and TRBJ2-3. TRBV21-1 counts as a pseudogene. The CDR3 is 15 residues long. The CDR3 region has the DNA TGTGCCAGCAGCAAAGCGGGATGGGTCACAGATACGCAGTATTTT. Protein sequence: CASSKAGWVTDTQYF.

This chain links TRBV6-5 with TRBJ1-1; the D gene is possibly TRBD1 (6 bases). The CDR3 contains 14 residues. CDR1 MNHEY and CDR2 SVGAGI come from the germline V gene. The germline V and J ends were trimmed by 5 bases and 6 bases, with 16 bases remaining between them. The CDR3 DNA reads as TGTGCCAGCAGTCTCTCGTGGGGGGCTTCTGAAGCTTTCTTT. Its protein is CASSLSWGASEAFF.

This chain links TRBV20-1 with TRBJ1-2; no clear D. Trimming removed 6 bases from V and 4 bases from J, with 9 bases in between. The CDR3 is 11 amino acids. CDR1 and CDR2 from the germline V gene are DFQATT and SNEGSKA (reference sequence). The CDR3 is CSAPGSYGYTF. The CDR3 DNA reads as TGCAGTGCCCCTGGGAGCTATGGCTACACCTTC.

This clone was observed a handful of times. This rearrangement joins TRBV2 to TRBJ1-2, with unresolved D. V was clipped by 8 bases and J by 6 bases, with 19 bases between them. CDR3 length: 14 amino acids. Germline CDR1 SNHLY, CDR2 FYNNEI. The CDR3 protein is CASSEGITWDGYTF. In DNA form, the CDR3 reads TGTGCCAGCTCCGAGGGTATAACGTGGGATGGCTACACCTTC.

This clone has a count of ten or more. V is TRBV6-4 and J is TRBJ2-1; maybe TRBD1 (6 bases). The CDR3 length is 14 residues. The V and J ends lost 10 bases and 8 bases respectively, with 21 bases between them. CDR1 MRHNA and CDR2 SNTAGT come from the germline V gene. As DNA, the CDR3 is TGTGCCACCGGCATGCGGGCAGGGGCCCATGAGCAGTTCTTC. Translating gives CATGMRAGAHEQFF.

The chain carries TRBV5-6 and TRBJ2-1; D is perhaps TRBD2 (6 bases). The CDR3 contains 12 residues. Germline assignment: CDR1 SGHDT and CDR2 YYEEEE. V was cut by 3 bases and J by 14 bases, with 15 bases left in between. This CDR3 is CASSWGLGGKFF. The CDR3 DNA reads TGTGCCAGCAGCTGGGGACTTGGTGGTAAGTTCTTC.

The chain links TRBV5-4 to TRBJ1-4; tentatively, D is TRBD1 (6 bases). The CDR3 loop spans 16 amino acids. Germline loops: CDR1 SGHNT, CDR2 YYREEE (reference sequence). V lost 4 bases and J 0 bases, leaving 13 bases between the germline ends. The CDR3 loop is CASSRGTPSTNEKLFF. CDR3 DNA sequence: TGTGCCAGCAGCAGAGGGACACCCTCAACTAATGAAAAACTGTTTTTT.

There are a few counts of this clone. The J gene is TRBJ2-6, the V gene TRBV6-6, with D uncertain. V lost 5 bases, J lost 0 bases, and 8 bases lay in between. Germline V gives CDR1 MNHNY, CDR2 SVGAGI (reference sequence). CDR3 length: 15 amino acids. The chain's CDR3 is CASSPVSSGANVLTF. CDR3 DNA: TGTGCCAGCAGTCCTGTCAGCTCTGGGGCCAACGTCCTGACTTTC.

The genes are TRBV30 and TRBJ2-1; tentative D call: TRBD2 (6 bases). The CDR3 sequence is 15 residues long. The germline CDR1 and CDR2 sequences are GTSNPN and SVGIG (reference sequence). Trimming removed 3 bases from V and 0 bases from J, with 12 bases in between. DNA for the CDR3: TGTGCCTGGAGACTAGCTCGGCGCTCCTACAATGAGCAGTTCTTC. Translating it yields CAWRLARRSYNEQFF.

This clone was seen only a few times. This chain joins TRBV7-9 and TRBJ1-2, with 9 bases identical to TRBD1. This CDR3 spans 13 amino acids. V was clipped by 4 bases and J by 7 bases; unmatched bases: 4. CDR1 is SEHNR and CDR2 is FQNEAQ in the germline V gene (reference sequence). This CDR3 is CASSSTGGGGYTF. The CDR3 DNA is TGTGCCAGCAGCTCGACAGGGGGTGGTGGCTACACCTTC.

The CDR3 nucleotides read TGTGCCAGCAGTTATCGACTGACTTTCTCCTACAATGAGCAGTTCTTC. Translated, it gives CASSYRLTFSYNEQFF. The genes are TRBV6-5 and TRBJ2-1; no clear D gene. V was cut by 3 bases and J by 0 bases, with 12 bases left in between. In germline, CDR1 is MNHEY, CDR2 SVGAGI. The CDR3 is 16 residues long.